One and the same sample provided the 19 T cell receptor beta chains below, sequenced in a study of blood T cells in healthy people across ages. A second roughly 6 to 11 cycle PCR used barcoded and J-beta primers. TCRdb reprocessed the 5' RACE reads via MiXCR and lists one record per CDR3 protein. Among about 1.5 million distinct CDR3 sequences listed, approximately 40% were seen once. The sequenced sample was blood. These receptors came from a woman younger than 35 in good health.

Comments on this clonotype: A junction end diverges from the germline sequence, so it may reflect a read error. The CDR3, as DNA: TGTACCAGCAGCCCTCCGGGACGCCCTTTCTACAATGAGCAGTTCTTC. Translating it yields CTSSPPGRPFYNEQFF. This rearrangement joins TRBV5-5 to TRBJ2-1; D is perhaps TRBD1 or TRBD2 (5 bases each). The CDR3 runs to 16 residues. CDR1 is SGHKS, CDR2 YYEKEE, per germline (reference sequence).

This clonotype has only a few counts. V usage is TRBV20-1 and J usage is TRBJ1-1, with TRBD1 as a possible D gene (5 bases). Germline V CDR1 and CDR2: DFQATT, SNEGSKA (reference sequence). The V end was cut by 6 bases, the J end by 4 bases, with 18 bases between. The CDR3 has 14 amino acids. Here the CDR3 DNA reads TGCAGTGCGCTGCTTGGGGGGTCTGTCACTGAAGCTTTCTTT. It specifies CSALLGGSVTEAFF.

This clonotype was detected a few times. This chain links TRBV12-3 or TRBV12-4 with TRBJ2-3; D is unclear. Trimming removed 8 bases from V and 2 bases from J, with 5 bases in between. The CDR3 has 11 amino acids. Here the CDR3 reads CASQVTDTQYF. In nucleotides, the CDR3 is TGTGCCAGCCAGGTCACAGATACGCAGTATTTT.

This chain uses TRBV20-1 with TRBJ2-4; D is uncertain. The CDR3 loop spans 13 amino acids. From germline, CDR1 is DFQATT and CDR2 SNEGSKA (reference sequence). Trimming pared 0 bases from V and 4 bases from J, leaving 7 bases between. As DNA, the CDR3 is TGCAGTGCTAGAGATCCCCAAAAAAACATTCAGTACTTC. Protein product: CSARDPQKNIQYF.

The gene calls are TRBV14 and TRBJ2-7; 7 nucleotides agree with TRBD2. The CDR3 is made up of 14 amino acids. The trim removed 7 bases at V and 5 bases at J, leaving 11 bases unmatched. The germline CDR1 and CDR2 sequences are SGHDN and FVKESK. The DNA for the CDR3 is TGTGCCAGCAATGGACGGGAGGACTACAACGAGCAGTACTTC. It is translated as CASNGREDYNEQYF.

The chain has TRBV20-1 and TRBJ2-7; D is unresolved. The CDR3 consists of 12 residues. The germline CDR1 and CDR2 sequences are DFQATT and SNEGSKA (reference sequence). Trimming removed 5 bases at V and 3 bases at J, with 11 bases between. This CDR3 is CSAQISVYEQYF. In DNA, the CDR3 is TGCAGTGCTCAGATTTCTGTCTACGAGCAGTACTTC.

This clonotype was seen more than once but under ten times. The chain links TRBV7-2 to TRBJ1-1, with D possibly TRBD1 on 5 matching bases. The CDR3 has 13 amino acids. CDR1 is SGHTA and CDR2 is FQGNSA in the germline V gene. With 11 bases removed from V and 1 base from J, the gap between germline ends came to 14 bases. The chain's CDR3 is CAERWGENTEAFF. The CDR3 coding sequence is TGTGCCGAGCGGTGGGGGGAGAACACTGAAGCTTTCTTT.

This clonotype was observed a handful of times. This chain connects TRBV10-3 to TRBJ1-2, with a weak D call TRBD1 (5 bases). Trimming cost V 2 bases and J 7 bases, with 20 bases left between them. Per germline, CDR1 ENHRY and CDR2 SYGVKD. The CDR3 sequence is 16 residues long. The CDR3 loop is CAISETQVGLRGGYTF. The CDR3 DNA reads as TGTGCCATCAGTGAGACTCAGGTGGGCCTTAGGGGTGGCTACACCTTC.

This clonotype has a handful of counts. The J gene is TRBJ1-2, the V gene TRBV20-1, with D maybe TRBD1 (5 bases). Germline loops: CDR1 DFQATT, CDR2 SNEGSKA (reference sequence). V lost 5 bases and J 4 bases, leaving 14 bases between the germline ends. CDR3 size: 13 residues. The CDR3 region is CSAGGEAFYGYTF. Written as DNA, the CDR3 is TGCAGTGCTGGGGGAGAGGCCTTCTATGGCTACACCTTC.

The count of this clonotype is one. The chain combines TRBV20-1 with TRBJ1-1; no clear D gene. Germline CDR1 DFQATT, CDR2 SNEGSKA (reference sequence). The CDR3 has 12 amino acids. Trimming shortened V by 2 bases and J by 1 base, and 5 bases separated the two germline ends. The CDR3: CSARKENTEAFF. Written as DNA, the CDR3 is TGCAGTGCTAGAAAAGAGAACACTGAAGCTTTCTTT.

This clonotype was found once. The junction departs from the called germline gene at one end, perhaps through a read error. The chain is built from TRBV7-2 and TRBJ2-3; D gene uncertain. The CDR3 is made up of 13 amino acids. Germline CDR1 and CDR2: SGHTA and FQGNSA. Here the CDR3 reads CAGSFYGADTQYF. As DNA, the CDR3 is TGTGCCGGCAGCTTTTATGGGGCAGATACGCAGTATTTT.

The chain is built from TRBV7-2 and TRBJ2-3, with D perhaps TRBD1 or TRBD2 (5 bases each). The ends were cut back, 4 bases at V and 7 bases at J, with 12 bases in the middle. Germline CDR1 is SGHTA and CDR2 is FQGNSA. CDR3 length: 13 amino acids. The CDR3 bases are TGTGCCAGCAGCTCCAGGGACCGGAATACGCAGTATTTT. This codes for CASSSRDRNTQYF.

This clonotype was found once. The rearrangement uses TRBV29-1 and TRBJ1-2, with D possibly matching TRBD1 (5 bases). In germline, CDR1 is SQVTM, CDR2 ANQGSEA. Trimming pared 2 bases from V and 8 bases from J, leaving 18 bases between. This CDR3 region has 14 residues. The CDR3 here is CSVESRGRAWGYTF. The CDR3 nucleotides are TGCAGCGTTGAATCTCGGGGGAGGGCCTGGGGCTACACCTTC.

The J gene is TRBJ1-4, the V gene TRBV10-3; D may be TRBD1 (5 bases). V lost 10 bases, J lost 6 bases, and 18 bases lay in between. This CDR3 is built from 14 residues. Germline CDR1 ENHRY, CDR2 SYGVKD. The chain's CDR3 is CATAPGHGDEKLFF. In nucleotides, the CDR3 is TGTGCCACCGCCCCAGGGCATGGGGATGAAAAACTGTTTTTT.

This clonotype was recorded a few times. This chain connects TRBV20-1 to TRBJ1-2; D not resolved. CDR1 is DFQATT, CDR2 SNEGSKA, per germline (reference sequence). V gave up 6 bases and J gave up 4 bases, with 12 bases separating them. The CDR3 sequence is 12 residues long. CDR3 residues: CSADLDTYGYTF. In DNA, the CDR3 is TGCAGTGCGGACCTAGACACCTATGGCTACACCTTC.

J is TRBJ2-1 and V is TRBV20-1; D not resolved. The end of the DNA fits TRBJ2-7 better, so the J call may be wrong. The CDR3 consists of 13 residues. Per germline, CDR1 DFQATT and CDR2 SNEGSKA (reference sequence). The CDR3 spells CSVRGNSYNEQYF. The DNA for the CDR3 is TGCAGTGTACGCGGAAACTCCTACAATGAGCAGTACTTC.

This clonotype was counted at least ten times. The chain joins TRBV29-1 to TRBJ2-1; no clear D gene. The CDR3 has 15 residues. Germline-derived CDR1 and CDR2 are SQVTM and ANQGSEA. Deletions cut 0 bases from V and 0 bases from J, with 9 bases between. The CDR3 region is CSVEDPRSSYNEQFF. The CDR3 DNA reads as TGCAGCGTTGAAGACCCCAGGAGCTCCTACAATGAGCAGTTCTTC.

J is TRBJ2-5 and V is TRBV6-5, with D unresolved. The DNA matches TRBJ2-4 better at its end, which makes the J call doubtful. Germline CDR1 MNHEY, CDR2 SVGAGI. This CDR3 is built from 12 residues. The CDR3 sequence: CASSYMGNIQYF. The CDR3 region has the DNA TGTGCCAGCAGTTACATGGGGAACATTCAGTACTTC.

This clonotype occurred many times. The chain recombines TRBV7-2 with TRBJ2-7; D may be TRBD1 or TRBD2 (5 bases each). V was pared by 0 bases and J by 0 bases, with 9 bases between. The germline gives CDR1 SGHTA, CDR2 FQGNSA. The CDR3 extends over 15 amino acids. This chain's CDR3 is CASSLAAGTSYEQYF. The CDR3 DNA is TGTGCCAGCAGCTTAGCAGCAGGGACCTCCTACGAGCAGTACTTC.